Listed below are T cell receptor beta chains from one sample, sequenced in a study of identical twins. Each CDR3 protein gets one entry after TCRdb re-called the 5' RACE reads with MiXCR. The sample consists of around 490,000 distinct CDR3 sequences, about a fifth of them appearing once. These same records also appear under a second study, on yellow fever vaccine responses in identical twins.

Sequencing used CD4+ T cells sorted from blood. The receptors derive from a woman aged 18-29 years in good health. Each CDR3 is given with its conserved first and last residue. The D gene is left open where the match is weak. Clone size is given for some rows only: seen once, a few or many times, or a class if the clone is expanded.

d_call,j_call,clone_size,v_call,cdr3_nt,cdr3_aa
.,TRBJ1-6,few,TRBV12-3/TRBV12-4,TGTGCCAGCAGTCGTACAGGGAGTTCACCCCTCCACTTT,CASSRTGSSPLHF
.,TRBJ2-1,.,TRBV7-9,TGTGCCAGCAGCTTAGTCACTTCCGAAAATGAGCAGTTCTTC,CASSLVTSENEQFF
.,TRBJ2-3,.,TRBV20-1,TGCAGTGCTAGTCGTGGCGGTGCAGATACGCAGTATTTT,CSASRGGADTQYF
.,TRBJ2-5,.,TRBV7-9,TGTGCCAGCAGTCGCGACAGGTTCTTTCAAGAGACCCAGTACTTC,CASSRDRFFQETQYF
TRBD2,TRBJ2-3,once,TRBV10-2,TGCGCCGCAAGAGGAACTAGCGGGAGCCCAGATACGCAGTATTTT,CAARGTSGSPDTQYF
TRBD1,TRBJ2-3,.,TRBV4-1,TGCGCCAGCAGCCATCCCGGGACAGGGGGCGCAGATACGCAGTATTTT,CASSHPGTGGADTQYF
.,TRBJ2-5,.,TRBV5-5,TGTGCCAGCCGGCGGGGGCCGGGAGAGACCCAGTACTTC,CASRRGPGETQYF
TRBD2,TRBJ2-7,.,TRBV12-3/TRBV12-4,TGTGCCAGCACCGCTCAACCGTTAGCGGGAGGGCACCGGCAGTACTTC,CASTAQPLAGGHRQYF
.,TRBJ1-2,few,TRBV6-1,TGTGCCAGCAACTCCCGAGGAGAGGGGAACTATGGCTACACCTTC,CASNSRGEGNYGYTF
TRBD2,TRBJ2-7,.,TRBV28,TGTGCCAGCAGTTCACCCTCCGGGACTAGCGGTTACGAGCAGTACTTC,CASSSPSGTSGYEQYF
.,TRBJ2-7,.,TRBV7-2,TGTGCCAGCAGCTTACAGGGGAAAGCGTACTTC,CASSLQGKAYF
.,TRBJ2-2,.,TRBV10-3,TGTGCCATCAGTGAGTACGGGGGACCCAACACCGGGGAGCTGTTTTTT,CAISEYGGPNTGELFF
.,TRBJ1-2,.,TRBV10-3,TGTGCCATCAGTGAAGGTGCGCGGGACCGCGGCTACACCTTC,CAISEGARDRGYTF
.,TRBJ2-2,.,TRBV27,TGTGCCAGCAGGGCCCCGGGTCGAGTGGGGGAGCTGTTTTTT,CASRAPGRVGELFF
TRBD1,TRBJ2-7,few,TRBV5-1,TGCGCCAGCAGCTTCCCGGGACAGGGGGCGGACGAGCAGTACTTC,CASSFPGQGADEQYF
.,TRBJ2-3,.,TRBV29-1,TGCAGCGTTGAGGGGATGTGGGCATCAGATACGCAGTATTTT,CSVEGMWASDTQYF
TRBD2,TRBJ2-2,.,TRBV12-3/TRBV12-4,TGTGCCAGCAGTTTAGGACTCGCGGGAGGTCGGGCCGGGGAGCTGTTTTTT,CASSLGLAGGRAGELFF
.,TRBJ1-6,.,TRBV5-1,TGCGCCAGCAGCTCCACCCCGGTGAATTCACCCCTCCACTTT,CASSSTPVNSPLHF
.,TRBJ2-5,.,TRBV4-2,TGTGCCAGCGGTAGACAGACAGGAACAGAAGAGACCCAGTACTTC,CASGRQTGTEETQYF
TRBD2,TRBJ2-2,.,TRBV2,TGTGCCAGCAGGAAAAGTAGCGGGAGTACCGGGGAGCTGTTTTTT,CASRKSSGSTGELFF
.,TRBJ2-2,few,TRBV7-2,TGTGCCAGCAGCTTAGGGTTCAGGGTCACCGGGGAGCTGTTTTTT,CASSLGFRVTGELFF
.,TRBJ2-1,few,TRBV14,TGTGCCAGCAGCCCGTCAAGCGCAAGCTCCTACAATGAGCAGTTCTTC,CASSPSSASSYNEQFF